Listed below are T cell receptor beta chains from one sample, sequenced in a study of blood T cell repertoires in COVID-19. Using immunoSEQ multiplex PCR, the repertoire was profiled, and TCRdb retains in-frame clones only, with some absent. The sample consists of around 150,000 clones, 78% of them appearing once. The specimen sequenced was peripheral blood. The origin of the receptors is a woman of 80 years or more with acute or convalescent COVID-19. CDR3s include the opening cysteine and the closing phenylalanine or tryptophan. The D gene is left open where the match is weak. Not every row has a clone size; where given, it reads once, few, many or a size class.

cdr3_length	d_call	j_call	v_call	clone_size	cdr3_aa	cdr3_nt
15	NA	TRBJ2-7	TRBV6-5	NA	CASSRALQVPYEQYF	TGTGCCAGCAGCCGCGCCTTACAGGTTCCCTACGAGCAGTACTTC
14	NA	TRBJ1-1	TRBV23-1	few	CASSPGGPDTEAFF	TGCGCCAGCAGTCCCGGGGGGCCGGACACTGAAGCTTTCTTT
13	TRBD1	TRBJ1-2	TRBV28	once	CASSLGTDHGYTF	TGTGCCAGCAGTCTTGGGACAGACCATGGCTACACCTTC
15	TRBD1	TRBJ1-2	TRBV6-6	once	CASTTGTGGRYGYTF	TGTGCCAGCACCACGGGGACAGGGGGCCGTTATGGCTACACCTTC
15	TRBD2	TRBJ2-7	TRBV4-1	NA	CASSPGLAGAYEQYF	TGCGCCAGCAGCCCAGGACTAGCGGGGGCCTACGAGCAGTACTTC
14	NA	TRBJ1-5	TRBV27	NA	CASSLRGGNQPQHF	TGTGCCAGCAGTTTAAGGGGTGGCAATCAGCCCCAGCATTTT
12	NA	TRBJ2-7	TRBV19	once	CASSLLDDEQYF	TGTGCCAGTAGTCTCCTAGATGACGAGCAGTACTTC
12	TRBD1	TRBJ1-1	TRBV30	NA	CAWSRDSDEAFF	TGTGCCTGGAGTCGGGACAGCGATGAAGCTTTCTTT
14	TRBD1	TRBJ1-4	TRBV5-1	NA	CASSLRQGNEKLFF	TGCGCCAGCAGCCTCCGACAGGGTAATGAAAAACTGTTTTTT
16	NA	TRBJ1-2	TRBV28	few	CASSAPMTGANYGYTF	TGTGCCAGCAGTGCACCTATGACAGGAGCTAACTATGGCTACACCTTC
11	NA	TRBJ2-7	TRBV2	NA	CASSERQEQYF	TGTGCCAGCAGTGAACGGCAGGAACAGTACTTC
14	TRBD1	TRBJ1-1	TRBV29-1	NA	CSVEGGQGWTEAFF	TGCAGCGTTGAAGGGGGACAGGGGTGGACTGAAGCTTTCTTT
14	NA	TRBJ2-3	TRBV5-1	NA	CASGAGTPTDTQYF	TGCGCCAGCGGCGCTGGGACACCCACAGATACGCAGTATTTT
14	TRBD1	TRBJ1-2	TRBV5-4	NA	CASRPGQGNYGYTF	TGTGCCAGCAGACCGGGACAGGGTAACTATGGCTACACCTTC
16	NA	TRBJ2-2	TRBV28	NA	CASSPADNSNTGELFF	TGTGCCAGCAGTCCTGCGGACAACTCGAACACCGGGGAGCTGTTTTTT
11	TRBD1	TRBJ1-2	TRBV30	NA	CAWASGGGYTF	TGTGCCTGGGCCTCAGGGGGCGGCTACACCTTC
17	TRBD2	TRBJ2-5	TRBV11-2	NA	CASSSGASGSLQETQYF	TGTGCCAGCAGCTCAGGGGCTAGCGGGAGCTTGCAAGAGACCCAGTACTTC
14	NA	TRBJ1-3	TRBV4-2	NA	CASNRGSSGNTIYF	TGTGCCAGCAACCGGGGGAGCTCTGGAAACACCATATATTTT
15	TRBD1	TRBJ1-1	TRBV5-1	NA	CASSLAPGGGTEAFF	TGCGCCAGCAGCTTGGCTCCAGGGGGAGGCACTGAAGCTTTCTTT
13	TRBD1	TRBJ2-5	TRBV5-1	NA	CASFGQEQETQYF	TGCGCCAGCTTCGGACAGGAACAAGAGACCCAGTACTTC
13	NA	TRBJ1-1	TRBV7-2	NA	CASRREMNTEAFF	TGTGCCAGCAGGAGAGAGATGAACACTGAAGCTTTCTTT
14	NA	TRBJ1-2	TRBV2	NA	CASSESAGLYGYTF	TGTGCCAGCAGTGAAAGTGCAGGGCTCTATGGCTACACCTTC
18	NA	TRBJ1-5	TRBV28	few	CASSLAGAPIAALTPQHF	TGTGCCAGCAGTTTAGCAGGGGCCCCTATCGCCGCCCTGACACCCCAGCATTTT
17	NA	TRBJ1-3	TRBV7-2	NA	CASSLGRQSGAGNTIYF	TGTGCCAGCAGCTTAGGCCGCCAGTCAGGGGCGGGAAACACCATATATTTT